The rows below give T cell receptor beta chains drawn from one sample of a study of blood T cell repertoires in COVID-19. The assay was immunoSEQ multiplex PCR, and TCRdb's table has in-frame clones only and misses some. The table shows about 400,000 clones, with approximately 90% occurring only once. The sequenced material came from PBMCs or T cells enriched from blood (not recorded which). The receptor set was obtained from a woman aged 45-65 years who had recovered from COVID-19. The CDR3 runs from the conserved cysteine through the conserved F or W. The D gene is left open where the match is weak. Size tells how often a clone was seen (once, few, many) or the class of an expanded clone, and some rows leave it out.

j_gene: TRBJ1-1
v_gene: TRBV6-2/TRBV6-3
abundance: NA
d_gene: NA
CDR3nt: TGTGCCAGCAGTTACGGCGGAGTTGAAGCTTTCTTT
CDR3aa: CASSYGGVEAFF

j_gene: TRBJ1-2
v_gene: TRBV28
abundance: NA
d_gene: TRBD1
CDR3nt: TGTGCCAGCAGTTTGGGACAGTTCTATGGCTACACCTTC
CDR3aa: CASSLGQFYGYTF

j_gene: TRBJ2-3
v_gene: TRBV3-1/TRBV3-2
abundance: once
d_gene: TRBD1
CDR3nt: TGTGCCAGCAGCCAAAAGACAGGGGGCGCGGGTACGCAGTATTTT
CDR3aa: CASSQKTGGAGTQYF

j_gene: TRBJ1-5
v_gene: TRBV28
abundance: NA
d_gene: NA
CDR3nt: TGTGCCAGCTCTTCCCCAGCAGGGAACCCTAGCAATCAGCCCCAGCATTTT
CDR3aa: CASSSPAGNPSNQPQHF

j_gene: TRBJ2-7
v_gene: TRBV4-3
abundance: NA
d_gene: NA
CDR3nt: TGCGCCAGCAGCCGAGAGACAGGTTCCTACGAGCAGTACTTC
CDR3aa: CASSRETGSYEQYF

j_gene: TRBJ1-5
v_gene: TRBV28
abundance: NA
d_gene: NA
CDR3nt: TGTGCCAGCAAACGGGGGAGGACGGGCAATCAGCCCCAGCATTTT
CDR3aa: CASKRGRTGNQPQHF

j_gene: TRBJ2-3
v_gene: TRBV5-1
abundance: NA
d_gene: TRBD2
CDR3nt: TGCGCCAGCAGCCCCGGGACTAGCCCCCCTAGCACAGATACGCAGTATTTT
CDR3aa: CASSPGTSPPSTDTQYF

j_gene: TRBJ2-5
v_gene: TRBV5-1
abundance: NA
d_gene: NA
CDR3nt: TGCGCCAGCAGCTTGTCACAAGAGACCCAGTACTTC
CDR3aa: CASSLSQETQYF

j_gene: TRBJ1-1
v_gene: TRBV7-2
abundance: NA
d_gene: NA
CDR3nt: TGTGCCAGCAGCTTAGACAGGGTGGGCACTGAAGCTTTCTTT
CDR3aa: CASSLDRVGTEAFF

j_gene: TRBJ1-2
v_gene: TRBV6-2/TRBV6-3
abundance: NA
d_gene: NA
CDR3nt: TGTGCCAGCAGTTATGCGGGGGCGACGTCTAATGGCTACACCTTC
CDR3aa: CASSYAGATSNGYTF

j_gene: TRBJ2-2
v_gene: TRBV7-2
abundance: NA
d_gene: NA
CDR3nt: TGTGCCAGCAGCCCTAACACCGGGGAGCTGTTTTTT
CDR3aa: CASSPNTGELFF

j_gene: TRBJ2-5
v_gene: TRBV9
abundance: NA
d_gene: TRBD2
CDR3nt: TGTGCCAGCAGCGTAGAGGCTAGCGGGTACCAAGAGACCCAGTACTTC
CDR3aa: CASSVEASGYQETQYF

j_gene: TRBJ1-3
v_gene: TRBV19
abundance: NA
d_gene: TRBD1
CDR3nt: TGTGCCAGTAGAACACCGGGACAGGTATTCGGAAACACCATATATTTT
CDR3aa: CASRTPGQVFGNTIYF

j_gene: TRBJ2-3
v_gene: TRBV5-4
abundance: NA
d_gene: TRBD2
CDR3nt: TGTGCCAGCAGCCGGGGGGACTTACACACAGATACGCAGTATTTT
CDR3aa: CASSRGDLHTDTQYF

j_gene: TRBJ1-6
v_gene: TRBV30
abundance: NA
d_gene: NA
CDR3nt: TGTGCCTGGAGTGTCTCGAGCTCCTATAATTCACCCCTCCACTTT
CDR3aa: CAWSVSSSYNSPLHF

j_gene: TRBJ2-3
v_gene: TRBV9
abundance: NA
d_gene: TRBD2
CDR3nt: TGTGCCAGCAGCGTAGTTACTAGCGGAGCAGATACGCAGTATTTT
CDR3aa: CASSVVTSGADTQYF

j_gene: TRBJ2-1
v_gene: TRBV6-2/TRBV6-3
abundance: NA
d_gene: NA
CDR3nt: TGTGCCAGCAGTTACTCTGGACAGTATGAGCAGTTCTTC
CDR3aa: CASSYSGQYEQFF

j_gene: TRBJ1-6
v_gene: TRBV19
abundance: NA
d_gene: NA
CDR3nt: TGTGCCAGTAGTTCGGCAGGCTATTCACCCCTCCACTTT
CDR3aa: CASSSAGYSPLHF

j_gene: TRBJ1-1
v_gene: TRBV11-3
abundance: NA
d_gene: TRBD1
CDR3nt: TGTGCCAGCAGTCGTCGGACAGGGGTGAACACTGAAGCTTTCTTT
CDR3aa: CASSRRTGVNTEAFF

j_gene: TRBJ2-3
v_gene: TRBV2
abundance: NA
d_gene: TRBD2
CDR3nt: TGTGCCAGCAGAAAGGGACTAGCGGGCCCAGATACGCAGTATTTT
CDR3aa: CASRKGLAGPDTQYF

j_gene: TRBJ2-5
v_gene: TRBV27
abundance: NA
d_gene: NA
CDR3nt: TGTGCCAGCAGGGATGGGGCCCACCAAGAGACCCAGTACTTC
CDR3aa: CASRDGAHQETQYF

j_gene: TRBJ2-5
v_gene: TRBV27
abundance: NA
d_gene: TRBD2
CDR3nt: TGTGCCAGCATGCACAGGAGAGCGGGGGGGAAAGAGACCCAGTACTTC
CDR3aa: CASMHRRAGGKETQYF

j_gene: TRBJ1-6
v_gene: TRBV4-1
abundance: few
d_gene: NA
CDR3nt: TGCGCCAGCAGCCCGGACAGCTCCTATAATTCACCCCTCCACTTT
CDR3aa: CASSPDSSYNSPLHF

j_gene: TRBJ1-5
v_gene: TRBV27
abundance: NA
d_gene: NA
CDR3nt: TGTGCCAGCAGCCACACAGGGCGCGGCCAGCCCCAGCATTTT
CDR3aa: CASSHTGRGQPQHF

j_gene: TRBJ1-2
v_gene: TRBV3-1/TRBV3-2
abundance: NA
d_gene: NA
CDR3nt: TGTGCCAGCAGCCGAACAGGATGGGATGGCTACACCTTC
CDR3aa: CASSRTGWDGYTF

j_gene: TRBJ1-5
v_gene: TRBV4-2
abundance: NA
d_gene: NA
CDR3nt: TGTGCCAGCAGCCAAGATGGGGCGGGGAAAAATCAGCCCCAGCATTTT
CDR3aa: CASSQDGAGKNQPQHF

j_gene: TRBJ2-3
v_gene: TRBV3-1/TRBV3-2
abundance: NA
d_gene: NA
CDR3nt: TGTGCCAGCAGCCAAGTAGGGGCGGGCACAGATACGCAGTATTTT
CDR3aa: CASSQVGAGTDTQYF

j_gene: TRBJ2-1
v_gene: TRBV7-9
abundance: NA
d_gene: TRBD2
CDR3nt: TGTGCCAGCAGCTTAGCGGGCGGGGGGGCTGATGAGCAGTTCTTC
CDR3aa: CASSLAGGGADEQFF

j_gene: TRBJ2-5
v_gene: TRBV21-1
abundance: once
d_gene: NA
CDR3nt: TGTGCCAGCAGCAAGTGTCAGGGGGCCCGCGAGACCCAGTACTTC
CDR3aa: CASSKCQGARETQYF

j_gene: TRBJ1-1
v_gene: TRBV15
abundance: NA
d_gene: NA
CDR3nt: TGTGCCACCAGCAGAGAGACAGAGAACACTGAAGCTTTCTTT
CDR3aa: CATSRETENTEAFF

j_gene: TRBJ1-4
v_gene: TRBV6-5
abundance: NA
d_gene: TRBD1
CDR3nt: TGTGCCAGCACCCTGGGACAGACTAATGAAAAACTGTTTTTT
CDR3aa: CASTLGQTNEKLFF

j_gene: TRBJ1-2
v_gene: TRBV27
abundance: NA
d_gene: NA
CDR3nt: TGTGCCAGCAGTGACTGGAGGGGCTATGGCTACACCTTC
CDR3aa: CASSDWRGYGYTF

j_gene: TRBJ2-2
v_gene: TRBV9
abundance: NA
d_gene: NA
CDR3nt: TGTGCCAGCAAGATGGGGACAACAAACGCCGGGGAGCTGTTTTTT
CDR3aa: CASKMGTTNAGELFF

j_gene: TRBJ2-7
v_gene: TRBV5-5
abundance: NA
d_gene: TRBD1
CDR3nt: TGTGCCAGCAGCCCCCCGGGACAGGCCTACGAGCAGTACTTC
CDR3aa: CASSPPGQAYEQYF

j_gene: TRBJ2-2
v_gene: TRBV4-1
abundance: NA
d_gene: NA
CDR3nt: TGCGCCAGCAGCCAAGAACTCAGGACCGGGGAGCTGTTTTTT
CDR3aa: CASSQELRTGELFF

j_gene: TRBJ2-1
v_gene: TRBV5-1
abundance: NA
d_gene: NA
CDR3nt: TGCGCCAGCAGCTTGGTATTTGCTAGAAAGGAGGGAAACAATGAGCAGTTCTTC
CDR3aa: CASSLVFARKEGNNEQFF

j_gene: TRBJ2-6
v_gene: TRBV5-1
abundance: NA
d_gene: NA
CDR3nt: TGCGCCAGCAGCTTGGGCCAGCCCGGGTCCGGGGCCAACGTCCTGACTTTC
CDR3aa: CASSLGQPGSGANVLTF

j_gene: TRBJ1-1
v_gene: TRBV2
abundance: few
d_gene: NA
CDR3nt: TGTGCCAGCAGTGAAGCAGCCTCTCCGAACACTGAAGCTTTCTTT
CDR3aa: CASSEAASPNTEAFF

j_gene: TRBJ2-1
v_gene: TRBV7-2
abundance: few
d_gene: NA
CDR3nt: TGTGCCAGCAGCTTAGCCTCCGGGGGGCGTTTCAATGAGCAGTTCTTC
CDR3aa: CASSLASGGRFNEQFF

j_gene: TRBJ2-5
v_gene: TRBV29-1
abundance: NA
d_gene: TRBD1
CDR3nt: TGCAGCGTAGAGCCGCCGGACAGGGGGGAGGAGACCCAGTACTTC
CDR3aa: CSVEPPDRGEETQYF

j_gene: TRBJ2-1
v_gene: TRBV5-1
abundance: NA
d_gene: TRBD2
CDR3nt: TGCGCCAGCAGCTGGACTAGCGGGGGGGGTGAGCAGTTCTTC
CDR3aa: CASSWTSGGGEQFF

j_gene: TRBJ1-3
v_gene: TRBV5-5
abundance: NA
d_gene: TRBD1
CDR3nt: TGTGCCAGCAGCGCCTTAGGGACAGGGGGACGAGACACCATATATTTT
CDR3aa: CASSALGTGGRDTIYF

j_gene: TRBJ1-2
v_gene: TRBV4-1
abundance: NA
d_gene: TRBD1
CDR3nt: TGCGCCAGCAGCCAAGAGTTGGGACAGCTTTACTATGGCTACACCTTC
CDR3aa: CASSQELGQLYYGYTF

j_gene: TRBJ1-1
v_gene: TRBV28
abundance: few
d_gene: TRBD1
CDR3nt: TGTGCCAGCAGTTTACCCGGGACAGGGGTTCGGGAAGCTTTCTTT
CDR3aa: CASSLPGTGVREAFF

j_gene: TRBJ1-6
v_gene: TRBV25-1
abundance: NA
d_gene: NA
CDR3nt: TGTGCCAGCAGTGCTATTAAAGGGACTGCCTATAATTCACCCCTCCACTTT
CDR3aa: CASSAIKGTAYNSPLHF

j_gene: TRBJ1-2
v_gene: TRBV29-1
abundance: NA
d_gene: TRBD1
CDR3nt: TGCAGCGTTGAAGAGTCAAGTGCGGGACAGGGTTATGGCTACACCTTC
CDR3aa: CSVEESSAGQGYGYTF

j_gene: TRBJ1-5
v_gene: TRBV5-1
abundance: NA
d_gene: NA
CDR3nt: TGCGCCAGCCAGCGGGGGAGCAATCAGCCCCAGCATTTT
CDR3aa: CASQRGSNQPQHF

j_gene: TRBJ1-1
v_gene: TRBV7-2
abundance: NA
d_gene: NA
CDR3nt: TGTGCCAGCAGCTATACACTGAACACTGAAGCTTTCTTT
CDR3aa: CASSYTLNTEAFF

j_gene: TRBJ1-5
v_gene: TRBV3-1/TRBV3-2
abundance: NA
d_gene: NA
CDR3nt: TGTGCCAGCAGCCAAGTGCTAGGGGATCAGCCCCAGCATTTT
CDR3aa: CASSQVLGDQPQHF

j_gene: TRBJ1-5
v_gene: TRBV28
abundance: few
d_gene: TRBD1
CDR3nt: TGTGCCAGCAGTACAGACAGGGGCAATCAGCCCCAGCATTTT
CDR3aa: CASSTDRGNQPQHF

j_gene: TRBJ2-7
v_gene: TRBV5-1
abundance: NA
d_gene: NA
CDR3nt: TGCGCCAGCAGCTTGGAGGGGTACGAGCAGTACTTC
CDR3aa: CASSLEGYEQYF

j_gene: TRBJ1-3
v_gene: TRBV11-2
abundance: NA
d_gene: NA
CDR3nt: TGTGCCAGCAGCTTAGATAGCCTCTCTGGAAACACCATATATTTT
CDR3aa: CASSLDSLSGNTIYF

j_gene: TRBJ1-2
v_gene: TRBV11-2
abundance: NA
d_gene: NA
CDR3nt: TGTGCCAGCAGCTTAGGGCTTATGGCAGGCTATGGCTACACCTTC
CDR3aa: CASSLGLMAGYGYTF

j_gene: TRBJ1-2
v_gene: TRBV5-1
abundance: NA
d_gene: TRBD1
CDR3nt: TGCGCCAGCAGCCCCGGGACAGGGCAAGGGAACTATGGCTACACCTTC
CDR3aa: CASSPGTGQGNYGYTF

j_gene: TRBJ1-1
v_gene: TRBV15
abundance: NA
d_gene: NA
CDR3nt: TGTGCCACCAGCACCGGGGAAGAAGCTGAAGCTTTCTTT
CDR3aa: CATSTGEEAEAFF

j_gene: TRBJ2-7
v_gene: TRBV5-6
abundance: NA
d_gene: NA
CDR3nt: TGTGCCAGCAGCTTGGCGACAGTTCCCTACGAGCAGTACTTC
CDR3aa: CASSLATVPYEQYF

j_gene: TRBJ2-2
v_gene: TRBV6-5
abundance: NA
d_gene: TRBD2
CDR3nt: TGTGCCAGCAGCCGACTAGCGGGGGGTGACGGGGAGCTGTTTTTT
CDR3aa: CASSRLAGGDGELFF

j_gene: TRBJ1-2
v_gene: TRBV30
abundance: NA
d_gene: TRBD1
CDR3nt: TGTGCCTGGAGTGAGGGGGCGCTTGGCTACACCTTC
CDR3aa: CAWSEGALGYTF

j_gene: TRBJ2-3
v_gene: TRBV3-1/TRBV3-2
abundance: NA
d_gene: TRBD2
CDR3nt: TGTGCCAGCGTACAGGGACTAGCGGGGGGGCATCTGGACACAGATACGCAGTATTTT
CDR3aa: CASVQGLAGGHLDTDTQYF